Below are 2 T cell receptor beta chains sequenced from a single sample in a study of Graves' ophthalmopathy and Graves' hyperthyroidism. Amplified TCR beta CDR3 regions were obtained using RNA transcripts as template. The library came from an HTBI-primed first-round RT-PCR and a second-round multiplex PCR. A single record per CDR3 protein comes from TCRdb applying MiXCR to the multiplex PCR reads. Here the sample spans 900,000 to 1,200,000 distinct CDR3 sequences, about 40% being singletons. The sample comprised peripheral blood or thyroid tissue (not recorded which). These TCRs come from an adult man with Graves' hyperthyroidism.

Many counts were recorded for this clonotype. The chain combines TRBV2 with TRBJ2-7, with 9 bases identical to TRBD1. V dropped 5 bases and J dropped 7; count of bases not matched to a gene: 12. The CDR3 covers 15 residues. Germline assignment: CDR1 SNHLY and CDR2 FYNNEI. CDR3 protein: CASSSTPGTGYEQYF. In DNA, the CDR3 is TGTGCCAGCAGTTCAACCCCCGGGACAGGGTATGAGCAGTACTTC. Filled out from reference TRBV2 and TRBJ2-7, the complete variable domain reads EPEVTQTPSHQVTQMGQEVILRCVPISNHLYFYWYRQILGQKVEFLVSFYNNEISEKSEIFDDQFSVERPDGSNFTLKIRSTKLEDSAMYFCASSSTPGTGYEQYFGPGTRLTVT.

In its sample, this clonotype was seen once. This chain links TRBV19 with TRBJ1-4; TRBD1 is a possible D gene (5 bases). Trimming stripped 7 bases from V and 8 bases from J, with 17 bases between. Per germline, CDR1 LNHDA and CDR2 SQIVND (reference sequence). There are 14 residues in the CDR3. As DNA, the CDR3 is TGTGCCAGTATGGAGGGGAACACCGGGGAAAAACTGTTTTTT. Translating it yields CASMEGNTGEKLFF.